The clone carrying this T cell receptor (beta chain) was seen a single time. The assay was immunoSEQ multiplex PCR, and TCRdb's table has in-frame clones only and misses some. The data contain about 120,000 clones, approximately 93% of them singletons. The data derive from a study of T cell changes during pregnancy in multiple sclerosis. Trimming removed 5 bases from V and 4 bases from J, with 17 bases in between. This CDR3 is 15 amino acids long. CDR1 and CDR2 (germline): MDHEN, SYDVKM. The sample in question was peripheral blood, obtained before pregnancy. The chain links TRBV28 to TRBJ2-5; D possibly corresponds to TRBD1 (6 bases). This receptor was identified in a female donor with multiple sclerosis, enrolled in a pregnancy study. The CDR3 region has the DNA TGTGCCAGCAGTCCTCTTTACAGGGCCCCAGAGACCCAGTACTTC. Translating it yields CASSPLYRAPETQYF.